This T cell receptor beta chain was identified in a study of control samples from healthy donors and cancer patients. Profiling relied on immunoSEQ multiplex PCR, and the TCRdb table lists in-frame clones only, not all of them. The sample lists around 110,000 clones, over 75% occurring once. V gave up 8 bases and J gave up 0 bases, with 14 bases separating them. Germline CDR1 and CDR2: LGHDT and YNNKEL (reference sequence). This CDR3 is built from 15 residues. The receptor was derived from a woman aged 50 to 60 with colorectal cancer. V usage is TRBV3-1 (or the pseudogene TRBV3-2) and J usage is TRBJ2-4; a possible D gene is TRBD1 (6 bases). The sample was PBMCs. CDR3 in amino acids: CASAEIRGAKNIQYF. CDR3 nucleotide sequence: TGTGCCAGCGCCGAAATCAGGGGAGCCAAAAACATTCAGTACTTC.